This T cell receptor (beta chain) stems from a study of blood T cell repertoires in COVID-19 (TCRdb year 2020). Regarding the research as a whole: The collaborator samples originated in the United States, Italy and Spain and spanned the acute and convalescent phases of COVID-19. The material from the prospective study consisted of cDNA or gDNA derived from T cells, B-cell-depleted T cells, or PBMCs. The dataset comprised deeply sampled blood TCRbeta repertoires from subjects exposed to, actively infected with, or recovered from COVID-19. The repertoires were released in a freely available public database meant as a resource for research on the immune response to SARS-CoV-2. Samples came from the ongoing ImmuneRACE study (first 160 participants) plus 1,254 subjects from 6 global collaborators. Nearly every sample came with metadata listing a de-identified subject ID, COVID-19 status, age in years and sex. HLA class I and class II types, where available, came from metadata supplied by the sample provider rather than from assay-based typing.

Taken from the germline V gene (reference sequence), the CDR1 and CDR2 loops are LGHDT and YNNKEL. At the junction V is shortened by 1 base and J by 13 bases, with 11 bases in between. From the cysteine through the phenylalanine, the CDR3 covers 12 amino acids. The kept DNA is CDR3 alone, 36 bases in frame from the first base. Overall study outcomes, separate from this receptor: How much clinical and demographic metadata was included differed by source and by participant, and the metadata was provided uncurated.

To note about this clone: Its binding antigen is unknown. The input lacks base qualities; no much larger clone sits a single base away.

The immunoSEQ Assay, a bias-controlled multiplex PCR, was used to amplify TCRbeta CDR3 regions from genomic DNA. In the source study's methods: Within the assay, amplification of reference gene primers was used to estimate how many nucleated cells each sample contained. To quantify the absolute abundance of each unique TCRbeta CDR3 rearrangement, sequence reads were collapsed and filtered. For each sample, productive Simpson clonality was calculated as the square root of Simpson's diversity index over productive rearrangements. Imported from immuneACCESS, the table was reduced by TCRdb to in-frame sequences with V and J called. These copies leave out some clones; in studies compared against another copy, an unresolved V gene accounts for under half, and the cause of the remainder is not known. That table gives V, J and clone size, and the DNA gave D and trimming. This sample gives about 180,000 clones in total; over 75% of them show up just once. The ten biggest clones cover 18% of the sample.

One collaborating source in Seattle enrolled patients while the patients were actively infected and followed the patients over time throughout the course of disease. Whole blood was collected in K2EDTA tubes by collaborating institutions according to the institutions' own protocols. Collaborator samples were shipped for TCRbeta analysis as frozen whole blood, isolated PBMCs, or DNA extracted from either sample type. Sequencing used peripheral blood. The receptor was isolated from a person in their 70s with COVID-19, enrolled during active disease. The chain couples TRBV3-1 (or the pseudogene TRBV3-2) to TRBJ2-1; no D segment can be confidently identified. The base sequence is TGTGCCAGCAGCCAAGTTAATAGCTCCCAGTTCTTC. Translated, this is CASSQVNSSQFF.